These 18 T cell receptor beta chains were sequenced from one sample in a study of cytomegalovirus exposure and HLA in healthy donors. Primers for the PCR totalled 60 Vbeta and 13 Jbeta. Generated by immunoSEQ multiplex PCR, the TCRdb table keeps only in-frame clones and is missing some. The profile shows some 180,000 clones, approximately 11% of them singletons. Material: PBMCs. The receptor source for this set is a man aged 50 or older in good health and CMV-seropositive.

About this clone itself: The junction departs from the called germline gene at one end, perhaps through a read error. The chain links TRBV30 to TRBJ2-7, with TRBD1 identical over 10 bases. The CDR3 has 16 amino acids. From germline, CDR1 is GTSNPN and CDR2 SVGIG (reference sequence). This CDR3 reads CAGRRGGGQGAYEQYF. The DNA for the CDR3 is TGTGCCGGGAGAAGGGGGGGAGGACAGGGGGCCTACGAGCAGTACTTC.

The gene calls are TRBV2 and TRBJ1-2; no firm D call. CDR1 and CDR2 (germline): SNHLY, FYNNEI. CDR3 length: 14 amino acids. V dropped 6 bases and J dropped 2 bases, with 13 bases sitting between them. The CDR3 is CASSQEAVNYGYTF. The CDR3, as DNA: TGTGCCAGCAGCCAGGAGGCGGTGAACTATGGCTACACCTTC.

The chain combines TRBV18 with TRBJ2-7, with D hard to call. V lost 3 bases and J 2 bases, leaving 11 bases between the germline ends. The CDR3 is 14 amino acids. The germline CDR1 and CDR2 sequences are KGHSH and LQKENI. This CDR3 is CASSPRQDAYEQYV. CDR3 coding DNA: TGTGCCAGCTCACCTCGCCAGGATGCCTACGAGCAGTACGTC.

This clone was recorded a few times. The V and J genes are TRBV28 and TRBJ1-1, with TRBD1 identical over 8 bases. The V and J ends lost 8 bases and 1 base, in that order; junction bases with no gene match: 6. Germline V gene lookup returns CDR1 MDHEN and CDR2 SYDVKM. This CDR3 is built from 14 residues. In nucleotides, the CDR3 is TGTGCCAGCCGCCGCGGGACAGGGAACACTGAAGCTTTCTTT. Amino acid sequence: CASRRGTGNTEAFF.

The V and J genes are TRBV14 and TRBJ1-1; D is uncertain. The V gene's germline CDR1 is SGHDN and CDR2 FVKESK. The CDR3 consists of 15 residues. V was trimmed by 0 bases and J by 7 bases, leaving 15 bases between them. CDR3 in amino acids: CASSQEEGEGIEAFF. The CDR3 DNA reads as TGTGCCAGCAGCCAAGAAGAGGGCGAAGGGATTGAAGCTTTCTTT.

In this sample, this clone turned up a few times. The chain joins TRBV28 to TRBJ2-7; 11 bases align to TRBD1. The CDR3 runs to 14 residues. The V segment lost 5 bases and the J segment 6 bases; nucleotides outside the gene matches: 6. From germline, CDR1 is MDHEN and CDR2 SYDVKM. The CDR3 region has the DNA TGTGCCAGCAGTAAGGGACAGGGGGAAGGCGAGCAGTACGTC. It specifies CASSKGQGEGEQYV.

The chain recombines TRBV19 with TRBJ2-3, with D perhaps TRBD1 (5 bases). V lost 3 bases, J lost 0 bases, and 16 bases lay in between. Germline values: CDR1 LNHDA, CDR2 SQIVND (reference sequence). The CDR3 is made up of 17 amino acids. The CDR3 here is CASSMPRTMSSTDTQYF. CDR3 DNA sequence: TGTGCCAGTAGTATGCCCCGGACAATGTCTAGCACAGATACGCAGTATTTT.

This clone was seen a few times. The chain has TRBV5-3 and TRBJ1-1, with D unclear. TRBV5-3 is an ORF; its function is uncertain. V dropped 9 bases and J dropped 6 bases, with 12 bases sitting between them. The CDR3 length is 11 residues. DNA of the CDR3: TGTGCCATCCCGGTCAACGCTGAAGCTTTCTTT. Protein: CAIPVNAEAFF.

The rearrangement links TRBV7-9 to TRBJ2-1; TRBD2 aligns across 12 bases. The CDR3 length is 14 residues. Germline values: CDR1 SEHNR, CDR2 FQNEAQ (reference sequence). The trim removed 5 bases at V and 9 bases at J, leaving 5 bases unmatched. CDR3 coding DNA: TGTGCCAGCAGCCCCACTAGCGGGGGGTCTGAGCAGTTCTTC. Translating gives CASSPTSGGSEQFF.

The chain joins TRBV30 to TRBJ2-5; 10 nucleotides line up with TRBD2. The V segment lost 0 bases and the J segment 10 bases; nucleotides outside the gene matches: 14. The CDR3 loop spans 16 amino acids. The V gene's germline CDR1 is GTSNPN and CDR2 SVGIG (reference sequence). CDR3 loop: CAWSVQLAGAAGNQYF. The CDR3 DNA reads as TGTGCCTGGAGTGTACAGCTAGCGGGGGCCGCAGGGAACCAGTACTTC.

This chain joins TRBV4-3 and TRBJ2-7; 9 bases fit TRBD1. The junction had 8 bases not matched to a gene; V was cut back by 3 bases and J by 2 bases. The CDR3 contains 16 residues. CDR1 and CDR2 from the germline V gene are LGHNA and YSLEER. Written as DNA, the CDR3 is TGCGCCAGCAGCCAGGGGTCGGGACAGGGAGCCTACGAGCAGTACTTC. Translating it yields CASSQGSGQGAYEQYF.

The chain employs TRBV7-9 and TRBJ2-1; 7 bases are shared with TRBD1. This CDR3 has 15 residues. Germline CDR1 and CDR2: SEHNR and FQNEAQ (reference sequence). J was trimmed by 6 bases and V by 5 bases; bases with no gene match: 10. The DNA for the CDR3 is TGTGCCAGCAGCCCTCAAAGACAGGGACCCAATGAGCAGTTCTTC. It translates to CASSPQRQGPNEQFF.

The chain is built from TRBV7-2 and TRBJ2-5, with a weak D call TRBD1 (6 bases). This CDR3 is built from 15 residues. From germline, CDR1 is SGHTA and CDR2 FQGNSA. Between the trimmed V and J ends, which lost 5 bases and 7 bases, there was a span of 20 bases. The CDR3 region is CASSPSGQRRVTQYF. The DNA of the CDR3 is TGTGCCAGCAGCCCCTCCGGACAGCGCCGGGTGACCCAGTACTTC.

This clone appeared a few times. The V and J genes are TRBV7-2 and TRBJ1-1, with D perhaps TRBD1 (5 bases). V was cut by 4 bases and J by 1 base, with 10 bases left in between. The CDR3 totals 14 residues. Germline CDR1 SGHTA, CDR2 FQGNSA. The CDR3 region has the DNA TGTGCCAGCAGCTACCCTACAGGGAACACTGAAGCTTTCTTT. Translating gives CASSYPTGNTEAFF.

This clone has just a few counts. CDR3: CASSQWAPGQGPSSGNTIYF. In DNA, the CDR3 is TGCGCCAGCAGCCAATGGGCCCCGGGACAGGGTCCGAGCTCTGGAAACACCATATATTTT. This chain connects TRBV4-3 to TRBJ1-3; 9 bases fit TRBD1. This CDR3 is built from 20 residues. After removal of 2 bases from V and 0 bases from J, the junction contained 14 bases not matched to a gene. CDR1 and CDR2 from the germline V gene are LGHNA and YSLEER.

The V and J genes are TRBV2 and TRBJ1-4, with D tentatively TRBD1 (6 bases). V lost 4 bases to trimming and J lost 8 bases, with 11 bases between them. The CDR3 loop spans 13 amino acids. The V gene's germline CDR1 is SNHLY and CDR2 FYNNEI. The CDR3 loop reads CASSARGREKLFF. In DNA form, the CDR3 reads TGTGCCAGCAGTGCCAGGGGAAGGGAAAAACTGTTTTTT.

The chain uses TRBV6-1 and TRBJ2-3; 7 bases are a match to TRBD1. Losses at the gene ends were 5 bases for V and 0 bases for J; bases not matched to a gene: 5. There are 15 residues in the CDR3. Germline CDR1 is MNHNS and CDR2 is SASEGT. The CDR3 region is CASSSGTASTDTQYF. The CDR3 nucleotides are TGTGCCAGCAGTTCCGGGACAGCTAGCACAGATACGCAGTATTTT.

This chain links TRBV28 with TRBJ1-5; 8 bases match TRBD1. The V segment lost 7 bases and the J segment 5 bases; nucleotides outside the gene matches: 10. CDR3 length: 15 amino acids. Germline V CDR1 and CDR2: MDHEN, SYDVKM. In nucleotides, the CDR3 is TGTGCCAGCAATCGGGGACAGGTGAATTATCAGCCCCAGCATTTT. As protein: CASNRGQVNYQPQHF.